Listed below are T cell receptor beta chains from one sample, sequenced in a study of radiotherapy plus CTLA-4 blockade in lung cancer. This table comes from immunoSEQ multiplex PCR, and its TCRdb copy is limited to in-frame clones, with some not included. Found here are tens of thousands of clones, 70% to 80% of them singletons; the top ten hold more than 8.5%. The sample in question was peripheral blood, obtained from a patient treated with radiotherapy plus ipilimumab. The receptors shown here come from a human donor with non-small cell lung cancer who had a complete response to radiotherapy plus ipilimumab. Both conserved end residues are part of each CDR3. The D gene is left open where the match is weak. The size entry is marked missing in some rows and otherwise reads once, few, many or a size class.

cdr3_aa | cdr3_nt | d_call | clone_size | j_call | v_call
CASSLGQGDVVSGELFF | TGTGCCAGCAGCTTAGGCCAGGGGGACGTTGTTTCCGGGGAGCTGTTTTTT | TRBD1 | NA | TRBJ2-2 | TRBV11-2
CASSLPGQGSSGELFF | TGTGCCAGCAGCTTGCCGGGACAGGGAAGTTCCGGGGAGCTGTTTTTT | TRBD1 | NA | TRBJ2-2 | TRBV7-9
CASSYEGDEQFF | TGTGCCAGCAGTTACGAAGGGGATGAGCAGTTCTTC | NA | NA | TRBJ2-1 | TRBV6-5
CASSPDEGWRTQYF | TGTGCCAGCAGCCCGGATGAGGGATGGCGTACGCAGTATTTT | NA | NA | TRBJ2-3 | TRBV7-2
CAWSVGRGPHNEQFF | TGTGCCTGGAGTGTAGGTAGGGGCCCCCACAATGAGCAGTTCTTC | NA | NA | TRBJ2-1 | TRBV30
CASSSGPLRDYGYTF | TGTGCCAGCAGCTCCGGACCCCTGAGGGATTATGGCTACACCTTC | NA | NA | TRBJ1-2 | TRBV5-4
CASSLDRGWDTEAFF | TGTGCCAGCAGCTTAGATAGGGGATGGGACACTGAAGCTTTCTTT | NA | NA | TRBJ1-1 | TRBV7-9
CASSDGGGGLAWIGEQFF | TGTGCCAGCAGTGATGGGGGGGGAGGACTAGCGTGGATCGGGGAGCAGTTCTTC | TRBD2 | NA | TRBJ2-1 | TRBV25-1
CASSFAGEPSNEQFF | TGTGCCAGCAGCTTCGCTGGCGAACCGTCCAATGAGCAGTTCTTC | NA | NA | TRBJ2-1 | TRBV7-9
CASSLARGFGYGYTF | TGTGCCAGCAGTTTAGCTCGGGGGTTCGGCTATGGCTACACCTTC | NA | few | TRBJ1-2 | TRBV28
CASGLARAYQETQYF | TGTGCTAGTGGTTTGGCCAGAGCTTACCAAGAGACCCAGTACTTC | NA | NA | TRBJ2-5 | TRBV12-5
CASSRSQEFPSGNTIYF | TGTGCCAGCAGCCGATCACAGGAGTTCCCCTCTGGAAACACCATATATTTT | NA | NA | TRBJ1-3 | TRBV5-6
CAWNPSPYNEQFF | TGTGCCTGGAACCCAAGCCCGTACAATGAGCAGTTCTTC | NA | NA | TRBJ2-1 | TRBV30
CASSAGTGNSYTF | TGTGCCAGCAGCGCCGGGACAGGGAATAGCTACACCTTC | TRBD1 | NA | TRBJ1-2 | TRBV9
CASSEFGYGYTF | TGTGCCAGCAGTGAATTTGGATATGGCTACACCTTC | NA | NA | TRBJ1-2 | TRBV25-1
CASSPLAGPQETQYF | TGTGCCAGCAGCCCCCTAGCGGGACCCCAAGAGACCCAGTACTTC | TRBD2 | NA | TRBJ2-5 | TRBV5-4
CASSASGRAVSTGELFF | TGTGCCAGCAGCGCTAGCGGGAGGGCCGTCTCGACCGGGGAGCTGTTTTTT | TRBD2 | NA | TRBJ2-2 | TRBV5-4
CASTARDNPYEQYF | TGTGCCAGTACCGCCAGGGACAACCCCTACGAGCAGTACTTC | NA | NA | TRBJ2-7 | TRBV19
CASSLDLAGAFDEQFF | TGTGCCAGCAGCTTAGATCTAGCGGGAGCATTCGATGAGCAGTTCTTC | TRBD2 | NA | TRBJ2-1 | TRBV11-3
CASSQEGGVEQYF | TGCGCCAGCAGTCAAGAGGGAGGGGTTGAGCAGTACTTC | TRBD2 | NA | TRBJ2-7 | TRBV23-1
CASSPRPGQVNTEAFF | TGTGCCAGCTCACCACGACCGGGACAGGTTAACACTGAAGCTTTCTTT | TRBD1 | NA | TRBJ1-1 | TRBV18
CATGANVLTF | TGTGCTACCGGGGCCAACGTCCTGACTTTC | NA | NA | TRBJ2-6 | TRBV19
CASSEVGTGSYGYTF | TGTGCCAGCAGTGAAGTTGGGACAGGGTCCTATGGCTACACCTTC | TRBD1 | NA | TRBJ1-2 | TRBV6-1
CASSLQAQGAGELFF | TGTGCCAGCAGCCTCCAGGCACAGGGAGCCGGGGAGCTGTTTTTT | NA | NA | TRBJ2-2 | TRBV14
CATSRESQETQYF | TGTGCCACCAGCAGAGAGAGCCAAGAGACCCAGTACTTC | NA | NA | TRBJ2-5 | TRBV15
CASSLRDGDEKLFF | TGTGCCAGCAGTCTCCGGGACGGTGATGAAAAACTGTTTTTT | NA | few | TRBJ1-4 | TRBV6-5
CASSPPHEGVNTGELFF | TGTGCCAGCAGCCCCCCCCACGAGGGGGTAAACACCGGGGAGCTGTTTTTT | NA | NA | TRBJ2-2 | TRBV7-6
CASSSSGTGAYHIDF | TGTGCCAGCAGTTCGTCCGGGACAGGGGCCTACCACATTGATTTT | TRBD1 | NA | TRBJ1-5 | TRBV28
CAISETTRAFF | TGTGCCATCAGTGAAACGACACGAGCTTTCTTT | NA | NA | TRBJ1-1 | TRBV10-3
CASSPGTGSTYEQYF | TGTGCCAGCAGCCCGGGGACAGGGTCAACCTACGAGCAGTACTTC | TRBD1 | NA | TRBJ2-7 | TRBV7-2
CASLPGGGPTNYGYTF | TGCGCCAGCCTACCCGGAGGGGGGCCAACTAACTATGGCTACACCTTC | NA | once | TRBJ1-2 | TRBV5-1
CASSMGVNGAGELFF | TGTGCCAGTAGTATGGGAGTGAACGGGGCCGGGGAGCTGTTTTTT | NA | NA | TRBJ2-2 | TRBV19
CASGPYGAGLSNQPQHF | TGTGCCAGCGGACCCTATGGGGCAGGATTAAGCAATCAGCCCCAGCATTTT | NA | NA | TRBJ1-5 | TRBV7-2
CASSYGQTPNQPQHF | TGTGCCAGCAGTTACGGACAGACTCCCAATCAGCCCCAGCATTTT | NA | NA | TRBJ1-5 | TRBV6-5
CASSTTRNTEAFF | TGTGCCAGCAGTACGACGAGGAACACTGAAGCTTTCTTT | NA | NA | TRBJ1-1 | TRBV6-5
CASSLRPDRLTDTQYF | TGTGCCAGCAGCTTACGCCCGGACAGATTAACAGATACGCAGTATTTT | NA | NA | TRBJ2-3 | TRBV11-2
CASSYRTGDEQFF | TGTGCCAGCAGCTACAGAACAGGGGATGAGCAGTTCTTC | TRBD1 | once | TRBJ2-1 | TRBV7-2
CASSLTTGGNTIYF | TGTGCCAGCAGTTTAACGACAGGGGGAAACACCATATATTTT | TRBD1 | few | TRBJ1-3 | TRBV28
CSARAYEQYF | TGCAGTGCTAGAGCATACGAGCAGTACTTC | NA | NA | TRBJ2-7 | TRBV20-1
CASSPTTPSTEAFF | TGTGCCAGCAGCCCTACGACACCTAGCACTGAAGCTTTCTTT | NA | NA | TRBJ1-1 | TRBV14
CASSPKRDSNVDTQYF | TGTGCCAGCAGCCCGAAGCGGGACAGTAATGTAGATACGCAGTATTTT | NA | NA | TRBJ2-3 | TRBV14
CSVQGTGNEPQHF | TGCAGCGTTCAAGGCACGGGGAATGAGCCCCAGCATTTT | NA | NA | TRBJ1-5 | TRBV29-1
CASSSRRISGANVLTF | TGTGCCAGCAGCTCCCGACGGATATCTGGGGCCAACGTCCTGACTTTC | NA | NA | TRBJ2-6 | TRBV7-2
CASGLGASGRASETQYF | TGTGCTAGTGGTTTGGGCGCTAGCGGGAGGGCGAGTGAGACCCAGTACTTC | TRBD2 | NA | TRBJ2-5 | TRBV12-5
CAWSVKHEGSRFF | TGTGCCTGGAGTGTAAAGCACGAGGGGAGTAGGTTCTTC | NA | NA | TRBJ2-1 | TRBV30
CASSLPGQMETQYF | TGTGCCAGCAGCCTCCCGGGACAAATGGAGACCCAGTACTTC | NA | NA | TRBJ2-5 | TRBV6-6
CASSALAGGDNEQFF | TGTGCCAGCAGCGCCCTAGCGGGAGGCGACAATGAGCAGTTCTTC | TRBD2 | once | TRBJ2-1 | TRBV9
CASSLDGHYQPQHF | TGCGCCAGCAGCCTGGACGGACATTATCAGCCCCAGCATTTT | NA | NA | TRBJ1-5 | TRBV5-1
CASSLGAGSMFF | TGCGCCAGCAGCTTGGGGGCAGGGAGTATGTTTTTT | NA | NA | TRBJ1-4 | TRBV5-1
CASSSDRNYGYTF | TGTGCCAGTAGTTCGGACAGGAACTATGGCTACACCTTC | TRBD1 | once | TRBJ1-2 | TRBV19
CASSEESPLSNQPQHF | TGTGCCAGCAGTGAAGAGTCCCCCCTGAGCAATCAGCCCCAGCATTTT | NA | NA | TRBJ1-5 | TRBV2
CASSGTGNEQYF | TGTGCCAGCTCAGGGACAGGGAACGAGCAGTACTTC | TRBD1 | NA | TRBJ2-7 | TRBV18
CASSRQGPYLNTEAFF | TGTGCCAGCTCACGGCAGGGCCCATATTTAAACACTGAAGCTTTCTTT | NA | NA | TRBJ1-1 | TRBV18
CASTVGGDSTEAFF | TGTGCCAGCACCGTCGGGGGGGACAGCACTGAAGCTTTCTTT | TRBD1 | NA | TRBJ1-1 | TRBV11-3
CASSLGGSYYTEAFF | TGTGCCAGCAGCTTGGGGGGCTCATATTACACTGAAGCTTTCTTT | NA | NA | TRBJ1-1 | TRBV5-6
CAISESTLGVTAETQYF | TGTGCCATCAGTGAGTCAACCCTAGGGGTGACGGCAGAGACCCAGTACTTC | NA | NA | TRBJ2-5 | TRBV10-3
CASSLVAAVQETQYF | TGTGCCAGCAGCTTAGTTGCGGCCGTTCAAGAGACCCAGTACTTC | NA | NA | TRBJ2-5 | TRBV7-9
CASSNGRGRGQYF | TGTGCCAGCAGCAATGGACGGGGCAGGGGGCAGTACTTC | NA | NA | TRBJ2-7 | TRBV27
CASSLGQTTGELFF | TGTGCCAGCAGCCTGGGACAGACTACCGGGGAGCTGTTTTTT | TRBD1 | NA | TRBJ2-2 | TRBV7-2
CASTSLAGGDGEAFF | TGTGCCAGCACCTCCTTGGCAGGGGGGGATGGGGAAGCTTTCTTT | TRBD1 | NA | TRBJ1-1 | TRBV9